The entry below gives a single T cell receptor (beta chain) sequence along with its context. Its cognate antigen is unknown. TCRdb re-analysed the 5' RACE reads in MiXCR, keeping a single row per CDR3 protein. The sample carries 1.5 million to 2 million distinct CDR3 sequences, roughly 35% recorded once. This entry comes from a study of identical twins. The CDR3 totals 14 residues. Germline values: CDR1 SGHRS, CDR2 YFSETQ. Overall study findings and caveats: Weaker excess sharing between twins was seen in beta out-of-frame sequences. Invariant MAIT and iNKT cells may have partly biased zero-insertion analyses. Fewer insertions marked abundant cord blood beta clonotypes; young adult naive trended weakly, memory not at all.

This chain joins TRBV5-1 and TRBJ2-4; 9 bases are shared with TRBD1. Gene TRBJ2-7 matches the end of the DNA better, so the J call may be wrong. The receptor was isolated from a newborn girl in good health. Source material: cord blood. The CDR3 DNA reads TGCGCCAGCAGCACGTCGGGACAGGGTTACGAGCAGTACTTC. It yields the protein CASSTSGQGYEQYF.